This paragraph covers one T cell receptor (beta chain) sequence. Germline V lookup: CDR1 SGHAT, CDR2 FQNNGV. The CDR3 contains 15 residues. V lost 7 bases to trimming and J lost 0 bases, with 10 bases between them. This sample is drawn from a study of control samples from healthy donors and cancer patients. Libraries were prepared by immunoSEQ multiplex PCR; TCRdb keeps only in-frame clonotypes and omits some of them. The sample has 90,000 to 150,000 clones; about 83% are singletons. This chain links TRBV11-2 with TRBJ1-6; possibly TRBD1 for D (6 bases). Sequencing was done on a sample of blood. The source is a man between 25 and 39 years old in good health. CDR3 amino acids: CASTTDSSYNSPLHF. In DNA form, the CDR3 reads TGTGCCAGCACGACGGACAGCTCCTATAATTCACCCCTCCACTTT.